The T cell receptor (beta chain) described here comes from a study of sequential checkpoint blockade in melanoma. Study details: Arm A got nivolumab then ipilimumab; arm B the reverse, 1:1. After both sequences, patients received maintenance nivolumab.

Only in-frame clones appear in the TCRdb table, and some are missing; sequencing was by immunoSEQ multiplex PCR. The data contain 15,000 to 20,000 clones, 77% of them seen just once; the ten biggest clones take up approximately 30%. The CDR3 is made up of 19 amino acids. Per the germline V gene, CDR1 is MDHEN and CDR2 is SYDVKM. J gave up 1 base and V 4 bases, and 8 bases lay outside the gene matches. This clone is a singleton in its sample. As for treatment: randomized to nivolumab then ipilimumab (arm A) or the reverse (arm B). None of the patients previously received DNA-damaging chemotherapy. Sorted cells were live CD3+CD8+, lacking CD19 and CD56, from PBMCs.

This clonotype was sampled from a human donor with melanoma. The chain combines TRBV28 with TRBJ2-1; TRBD2 aligns across 15 bases. The source material was CD8+ T cells sorted from blood (inferred from file names), sampled from a patient given nivolumab and ipilimumab in sequence. The CDR3 bases are TGTGCCAGCAGTTATGGACTAGCGGGAGGGCCTGGGTCCTACAATGAGCAGTTCTTC. It encodes CASSYGLAGGPGSYNEQFF.